This T cell receptor beta chain was sequenced during a study of memory CD4+ T cells and cytomegalovirus serostatus. The sort gate was single viable CD3+CD4+CD8-CD45RO+ cells for memory CD4+ T cells. Clones were sequenced by immunoSEQ multiplex PCR, and TCRdb holds only the in-frame ones, with some missing. The sample yields about 50,000 clones, around four fifths seen once. In its sample, this clone ranks as medium-sized. CDR1 and CDR2 from the germline V gene are SGHDT and YYEEEE. V lost 2 bases and J 5 bases, leaving 16 bases between the germline ends. The CDR3 totals 15 residues. Specimen: memory CD4+ T cells from blood. This sequence was found in an adult in good health and CMV-seronegative. The chain employs TRBV5-6 and TRBJ2-5; D remains ambiguous. The CDR3 loop is CASSFELTSGETQYF. The CDR3, as DNA: TGTGCCAGCAGCTTCGAACTTACCTCCGGGGAGACCCAGTACTTC.